Here is one T cell receptor beta chain with its context. Its antigen is as yet unknown. This sample is part of a study of cytomegalovirus exposure and HLA in healthy donors. The CDR3 consists of 15 residues. In germline, CDR1 is MDHEN, CDR2 SYDVKM. The study's findings and limits: It was approximately 150 TCR beta chains that were listed as cytomegalovirus-associated.

Profiling relied on immunoSEQ multiplex PCR, and the TCRdb table lists in-frame clones only, not all of them. The sample holds 280,000 or so clones; 88% are singletons and the top ten take approximately 0.94%. Sequenced: PBMCs. This sequence was found in a woman younger than 35 in good health and CMV-seronegative. The rearrangement links TRBV28 to TRBJ2-5; D not certain. The CDR3 loop reads CASAPRSFSLETQYF. DNA of the CDR3: TGTGCAAGCGCCCCGAGGTCGTTTTCTTTGGAGACCCAGTACTTC.